This T cell receptor beta chain was found in a study of blood T cells in healthy people across ages (dated by TCRdb to the mid-2010s). About the study as a whole: In model experiments, template switching captured roughly one uniquely barcoded TCR beta cDNA molecule for every two T cells. Age-related changes in TCR beta repertoire diversity were measured in the study by deep sequencing normalized with unique cDNA molecular identifiers. The donors were split into four age groups: young (average around 16 years), middle-aged (about 40), aged (approximately 60) and long-lived (over 80). To avoid experimental bias, donors of different ages were distributed randomly across sequencing lanes. The study analyzed two additional independent replicas of 1 million unique cDNA reads from the same blood draw for two donors, one aged 18 to 30 and one aged 80 or older. Study-wide conclusions, independent of this receptor: There was a strong correlation between observed TCR beta diversity and the percentage of naive T cells measured by flow cytometry. Since profiling was done on bulk unsorted PBMCs, naive and antigen-experienced compartments could not be conclusively compared. Estimates of total diversity based on one million sequenced T cells were considered lower bounds and underestimates. Observed TCR beta diversity per million T cells fell roughly linearly with age, and a significant reduction was already apparent by age about 43. Compared with the aged group, the long-lived group had more naive CD4+ T cells, fewer expanded clones and increased TCR diversity, a pattern suggesting age selection. The CMV infection status of donors was not known, potentially confounding age-related changes in expanded clonotypes.

Donors were 35 to 40 systemically healthy Caucasian individuals from Russia aged roughly 6 to 100 years. Roughly 9 milliliters of peripheral blood were drawn from each donor into EDTA-treated Vacutainer tubes. PBMCs were isolated by Ficoll-Paque density-gradient centrifugation, with at least 6.5 million obtained per sample. Trizol reagent was used to extract total RNA from the PBMCs, yielding at least 6 micrograms per sample. Naive CD45RAhigh/CD27high T cell percentages were measured by flow cytometry on a PBMC aliquot from every donor. The germline V gene specifies SGHRS as CDR1 and YFSETQ as CDR2. The CDR3 spans 16 residues, from the cysteine through the phenylalanine. The kept DNA is CDR3 alone, 48 bases in frame from the first base. Trimming removed 4 bases from V and 8 bases from J; the gene matches leave 12 bases unexplained. This clonotype was seen a single time. No antigen is known for it. Qualities for individual bases were not recorded, and no much larger clone is one base off. A single read constitutes weak evidence.

Libraries were made using 5' RACE. Sequencing was performed on an Illumina HiSeq 2500. A second roughly 7 to 12 cycle PCR used a sample-barcoded 5' primer and a J-beta primer mix. A template-switch 5' adaptor carrying 12 random nucleotides introduced a unique molecular identifier onto each TCR beta cDNA molecule. Each sample yielded at least 2.5 million CDR3-containing paired-end reads. First-strand cDNA was synthesized from all RNA with the Mint cDNA synthesis kit, primed by a TRBC-specific oligonucleotide. All cDNA was treated with uracil-DNA glycosylase and then went through a first 18-cycle PCR with the universal primers M1SS and BC2_uni_R. Concerning the study's data processing: For normalization, 1 million high-quality reads, each with a distinct molecular identifier, were randomly selected from each sample. Instead of being binned into consensus sequences, reads that shared molecular identifiers were thrown out. CDR3 identification, clonotype clustering and error correction used MiTCR with a Q25 quality threshold and the strictest error-elimination algorithm. Lower-bound total TCR beta diversity was estimated with a nonparametric unseen species model using Euler transformation. The public reads were reprocessed in TCRdb via fastp at Q25 and MiXCR, keeping in-frame beta chains. Rows merge per CDR3 protein into single entries with the most common DNA and genes. The V and J calls, along with clone size, are taken from TCRdb and not from the paper's own processing. The sample table records hundreds of thousands of distinct CDR3 sequences; roughly 30% of these occur just once. The ten largest clones take up approximately 15% of the sample.

The sequence was obtained from a woman aged 80 or over in good health. Donor details come from another sample of the same person, matched by shared clones. In this chain, TRBV5-1 is recombined with TRBJ2-1; 10 junctional bases match TRBD1. Sample: blood. This receptor carries the CDR3 CASSPYGDRGRDEQFF. In nucleotides, the sequence is TGCGCCAGCAGCCCCTACGGGGACAGGGGTAGGGATGAGCAGTTCTTC.